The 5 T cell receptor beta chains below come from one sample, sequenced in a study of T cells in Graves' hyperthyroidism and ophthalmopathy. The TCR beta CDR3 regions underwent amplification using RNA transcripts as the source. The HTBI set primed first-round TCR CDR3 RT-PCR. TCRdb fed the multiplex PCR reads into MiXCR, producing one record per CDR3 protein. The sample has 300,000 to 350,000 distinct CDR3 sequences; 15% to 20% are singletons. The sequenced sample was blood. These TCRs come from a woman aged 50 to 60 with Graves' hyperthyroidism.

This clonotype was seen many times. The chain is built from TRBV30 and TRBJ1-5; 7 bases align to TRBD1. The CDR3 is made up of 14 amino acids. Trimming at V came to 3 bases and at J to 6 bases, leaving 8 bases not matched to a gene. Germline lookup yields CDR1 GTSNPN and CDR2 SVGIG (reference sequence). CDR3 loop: CAWRNKQGTQPQHF. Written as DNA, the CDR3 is TGTGCCTGGAGGAATAAACAGGGGACTCAGCCCCAGCATTTT.

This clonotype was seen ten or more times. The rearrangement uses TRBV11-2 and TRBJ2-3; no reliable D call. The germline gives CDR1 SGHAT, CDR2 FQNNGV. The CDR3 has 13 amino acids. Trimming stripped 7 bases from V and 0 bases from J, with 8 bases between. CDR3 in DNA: TGTGCCAGCACCCCCTGGAGCACAGATACGCAGTATTTT. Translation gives CASTPWSTDTQYF.

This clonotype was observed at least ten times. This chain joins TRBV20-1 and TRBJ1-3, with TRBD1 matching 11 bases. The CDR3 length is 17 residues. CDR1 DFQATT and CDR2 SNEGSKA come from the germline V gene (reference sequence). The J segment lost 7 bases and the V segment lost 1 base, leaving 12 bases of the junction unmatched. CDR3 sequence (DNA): TGCAGTGCTAGAGCCTCTTGGGGACAGGGGGACCGTAACACCATATATTTT. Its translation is CSARASWGQGDRNTIYF.

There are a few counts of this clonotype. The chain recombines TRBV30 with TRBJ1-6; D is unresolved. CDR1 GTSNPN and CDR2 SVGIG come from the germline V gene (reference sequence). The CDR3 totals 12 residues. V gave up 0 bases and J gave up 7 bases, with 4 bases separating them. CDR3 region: CAWSVSNSPLHF. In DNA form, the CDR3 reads TGTGCCTGGAGTGTTTCAAATTCACCCCTCCACTTT.

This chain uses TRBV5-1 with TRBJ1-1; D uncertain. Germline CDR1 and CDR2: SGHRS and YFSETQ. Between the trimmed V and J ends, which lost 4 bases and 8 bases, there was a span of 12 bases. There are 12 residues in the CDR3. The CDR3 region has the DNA TGCGCCAGCAGCCGGAAAGGTGTGGAAGCTTTCTTT. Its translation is CASSRKGVEAFF.